This T cell receptor (beta chain) was identified during a study of T cells in Graves' hyperthyroidism and ophthalmopathy. The CDR3 totals 13 residues. Trimming removed 6 bases at V and 5 bases at J, with 13 bases between. In germline, CDR1 is DFQATT, CDR2 SNEGSKA (reference sequence). TCR beta CDR3 regions were amplified from RNA transcripts. RT-PCR in the first round (using the HTBI primer set) targeted the TCR CDR3. MiXCR, applied by TCRdb to the multiplex PCR reads, yields one record per CDR3 protein. The repertoire consists of about 180,000 distinct CDR3 sequences, with over 15% occurring once and the leading ten covering about 31%.

The clonotype originates from a woman between 50 and 59 years old with Graves' hyperthyroidism. The rearrangement links TRBV20-1 to TRBJ2-2; possible D gene TRBD1, 6 bases. The sample consisted of blood. The CDR3 bases are TGCAGTGCCGTTACAGGGATGACCGGGGAGCTGTTTTTT. This codes for CSAVTGMTGELFF.